This section outlines one T cell receptor beta chain sequence together with its context. The record originates from a study of blood T cell repertoires in COVID-19. In the study overall: Material from acute and convalescent COVID-19 was sourced from the United States, Italy and Spain. PBMCs, B-cell-depleted T cells, or T cells were the source of the cDNA or gDNA that made up the material.

The table came from immunoSEQ multiplex PCR; TCRdb's copy has only in-frame clones and leaves some out. The sample gives some 210,000 clones, 92% of which show up once; around 0.84% is in the top ten. The specimen was peripheral blood. The clonotype originates from a man between 60 and 75 years old with COVID-19, enrolled during active disease.

The CDR3 loop is CASSLGQGNGYTF. CDR3 sequence (DNA): TGCGCCAGCAGCTTGGGGCAGGGAAACGGCTACACCTTC. This chain links TRBV5-1 with TRBJ1-2; D is perhaps TRBD1 (5 bases). Germline V gene sequence: CDR1 SGHRS, CDR2 YFSETQ. Trimming removed 0 bases from V and 8 bases from J, with 11 bases in between. CDR3 length: 13 amino acids.